This entry concerns a single T cell receptor (beta chain). Antigen unknown. The CDR3 has 14 amino acids. The V gene lost 1 base and the J gene lost 5 bases, with 12 bases spanning the gap. Per the germline V gene, CDR1 is SGHRS and CDR2 is YFSETQ. PCR used 60 Vbeta primers and 13 Jbeta primers. TCRdb's copy holds only in-frame clones and misses some; the assay was immunoSEQ multiplex PCR. The data show approximately 110,000 clones, and the top ten clones hold under 0.7%. This specimen belongs to a study of cytomegalovirus exposure and HLA in healthy donors. Points from the study as a whole: Roughly uniform depth of sequencing across donors was assumed in presence/absence analyses.

This clonotype originated in a man between 45 and 60 years old in good health and CMV-seronegative. V usage is TRBV5-1 and J usage is TRBJ2-5; D is uncertain. Sequencing was carried out using PBMCs. CDR3 sequence (DNA): TGCGCCAGCAGCTTGTTTCGCGAGGTCGAGACCCAGTACTTC. It specifies CASSLFREVETQYF.